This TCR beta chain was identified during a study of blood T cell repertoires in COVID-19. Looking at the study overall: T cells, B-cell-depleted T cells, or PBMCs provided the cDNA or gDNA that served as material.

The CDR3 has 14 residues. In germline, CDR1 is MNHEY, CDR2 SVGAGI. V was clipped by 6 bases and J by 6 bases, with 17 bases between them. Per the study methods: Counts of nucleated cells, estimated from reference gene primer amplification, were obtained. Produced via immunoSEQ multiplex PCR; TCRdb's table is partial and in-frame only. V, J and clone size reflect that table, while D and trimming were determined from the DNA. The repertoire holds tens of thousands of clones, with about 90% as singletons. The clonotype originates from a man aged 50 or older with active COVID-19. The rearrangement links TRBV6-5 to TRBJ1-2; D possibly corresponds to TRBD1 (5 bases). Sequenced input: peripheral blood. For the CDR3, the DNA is TGTGCCAGCAGACCGCGGGGCCGGTCGGATGGCTACACCTTC. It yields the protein CASRPRGRSDGYTF.